This TCR beta chain is from a study of blood T cell repertoires in COVID-19. As for the study in general: Samples taken during acute and convalescent COVID-19 were collected in the United States, Italy and Spain. Nucleic acid was either cDNA or gDNA, and it came from T cells, B-cell-depleted T cells, or PBMCs.

V lost 6 bases to trimming and J lost 4 bases; unmatched junction nucleotides: 11. From germline, CDR1 is SEHNR and CDR2 FQNEAQ (reference sequence). The CDR3 is 15 residues long. This clone was detected once. Original analysis: It was from reference gene primer amplification that nucleated cell counts were estimated. TCRdb's table, derived via immunoSEQ multiplex PCR, lists solely in-frame clones and lacks some. For V, J and clone size, that table is used; D and trimming come from the DNA. The sample has more than 85,000 clones; 85% are singletons. The V and J genes are TRBV7-9 and TRBJ1-2; 7 nucleotides match TRBD1. Material for sequencing was peripheral blood. This TCR derives from a man at least 80 years old with acute or convalescent COVID-19. CDR3 sequence (DNA): TGTGCCAGCAGTATGGACAGGCGACTAGGCTATGGCTACACCTTC. It codes for CASSMDRRLGYGYTF.